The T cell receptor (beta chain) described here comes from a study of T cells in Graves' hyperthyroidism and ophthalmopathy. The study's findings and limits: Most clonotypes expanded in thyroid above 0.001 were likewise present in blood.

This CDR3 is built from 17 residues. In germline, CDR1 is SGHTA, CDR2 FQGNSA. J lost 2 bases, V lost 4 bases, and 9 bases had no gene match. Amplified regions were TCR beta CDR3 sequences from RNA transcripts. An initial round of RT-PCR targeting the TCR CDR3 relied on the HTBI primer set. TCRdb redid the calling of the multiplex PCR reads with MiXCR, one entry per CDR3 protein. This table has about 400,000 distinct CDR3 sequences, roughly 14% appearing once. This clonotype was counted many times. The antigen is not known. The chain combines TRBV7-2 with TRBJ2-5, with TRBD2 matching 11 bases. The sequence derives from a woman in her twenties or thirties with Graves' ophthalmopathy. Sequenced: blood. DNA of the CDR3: TGTGCCAGCAGCTCACAGTATCGACTAGCGGGACAAGAGACCCAGTACTTC. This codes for CASSSQYRLAGQETQYF.